These 8 T cell receptor beta chains were all obtained from the same sample, sequenced in a study of blood T cell repertoires in COVID-19. Produced via immunoSEQ multiplex PCR; TCRdb's table is partial and in-frame only. In the table there are hundreds of thousands of clones, approximately 90% of which are singletons. Source material: peripheral blood. The receptors were sampled from a woman between 18 and 29 years old with acute or convalescent COVID-19.

This clone was observed once. The V gene is TRBV12-2, the J gene TRBJ2-1; the table names TRBD1, a call not compared with the DNA. TRBV12-2 corresponds to a pseudogene. CDR3 size: 16 residues. The CDR3: CASRLAKGVPYNEQFF. The CDR3 DNA is TGTGCAAGTCGCTTAGCGAAGGGGGTCCCCTACAATGAGCAGTTCTTC.

CDR3 nucleotide sequence: TGTGCCAGCAGCTCAACAGGGGGCGATCAGCCCCAGCATTTT. Amino acid sequence: CASSSTGGDQPQHF. The V and J genes are TRBV5-8 and TRBJ1-5; TRBD1 agrees at 9 bases. This CDR3 is built from 14 residues. J gave up 5 bases and V 3 bases, and 3 bases lay outside the gene matches. Germline V lookup: CDR1 SGHTS, CDR2 YDEGEE.

This clone appeared once. The V call is TRBV19, the J call TRBJ2-7; maybe TRBD1 (5 bases). The germline V gene has CDR1 LNHDA and CDR2 SQIVND (reference sequence). CDR3 length equals 14 residues. Trimming pared 3 bases from V and 2 bases from J, leaving 11 bases between. CDR3 residues: CASSMLRDAYEQYF. The DNA for the CDR3 is TGTGCCAGTAGTATGCTCAGGGATGCCTACGAGCAGTACTTC.

The chain recombines TRBV7-6 with TRBJ1-3; 8 nucleotides line up with TRBD1. The CDR3 runs to 14 residues. Germline trimming cut 5 bases from V and 3 bases from J; bases unmatched to any gene: 3. Germline assignment: CDR1 SGHVS and CDR2 FNYEAQ. The CDR3 DNA sequence: TGTGCCAGCAGCCCAGGGGGCCTTGGAAACACCATATATTTT. Translating it yields CASSPGGLGNTIYF.

The rearrangement uses TRBV4-3 and TRBJ1-1; TRBD1 is a possible D gene (6 bases). In germline, CDR1 is LGHNA, CDR2 YSLEER. The CDR3 consists of 15 residues. With 0 bases removed from V and 4 bases from J, the gap between germline ends came to 12 bases. The CDR3 DNA sequence: TGCGCCAGCAGCCAAGAAGGCAGGGGTTTCACTGAAGCTTTCTTT. Protein: CASSQEGRGFTEAFF.

The chain has TRBV3-1 (or the pseudogene TRBV3-2) and TRBJ1-2; no definite D call. From germline, CDR1 is LGHDT and CDR2 YNNKEL (reference sequence). There are 13 residues in the CDR3. The V end was cut by 4 bases, the J end by 3 bases, with 9 bases between. The CDR3 spells CASSREPDYGYTF. Here the CDR3 DNA reads TGTGCCAGCAGCCGGGAGCCGGACTATGGCTACACCTTC.

The DNA of the CDR3 is TGCGCCAGCAGCCAAGGTGGGTTGAGACAGGGCCTTTCCTACAATAGGAGGAATGAGCAGTTCTTC. Translated, it gives CASSQGGLRQGLSYNRRNEQFF. This chain uses TRBV5-1 with TRBJ2-1; 7 nucleotides agree with TRBD1. Germline CDR1 reads SGHRS; CDR2 reads YFSETQ. V lost 4 bases to trimming and J lost 7 bases; unmatched junction nucleotides: 32. The CDR3 loop spans 22 amino acids.

The chain couples TRBV27 to TRBJ1-2; D unclear. The ends were cut back, 4 bases at V and 4 bases at J, with 13 bases in the middle. The CDR3 consists of 14 residues. Germline loops: CDR1 MNHEY, CDR2 SMNVEV (reference sequence). CDR3 sequence reads: CASSSGEGRYGYTF. As DNA, the CDR3 is TGTGCCAGCAGTTCCGGGGAGGGCCGCTATGGCTACACCTTC.